This T cell receptor beta chain was documented in a study of blood T cell repertoires in COVID-19. Across the study: Sources were T cells, B-cell-depleted T cells, or PBMCs; the material itself was cDNA or gDNA.

In the original analysis: Amplification from reference gene primers served as the basis for estimated nucleated cell counts. Profiling relied on immunoSEQ multiplex PCR, and the TCRdb table lists in-frame clones only, not all of them. V and J calls and clone size come straight from that table; D and trimming were deduced from the DNA. The repertoire holds roughly 420,000 clones, with roughly 90% as singletons. V lost 4 bases, J lost 6 bases, and 8 bases stayed unmatched. Germline-derived CDR1 and CDR2 are SGHNT and YENEEA. The CDR3 is 16 residues long. This TCR was sampled from a woman in her twenties or thirties with acute COVID-19. The source material was PBMCs or T cells enriched from blood (not recorded which). This chain links TRBV11-3 with TRBJ2-2; 10 bases agree with TRBD1. In DNA form, the CDR3 reads TGTGCCAGCAGCTCACCTGCCGGGACAGGGGCCGGGGAGCTGTTTTTT. Its translation is CASSSPAGTGAGELFF.